A single sample gave rise to the 29 T cell receptor beta chains below, sequenced in a study of PD-1 blockade in classical Hodgkin lymphoma. Following autologous stem cell transplantation, relapse occurred in every patient, and exposure to brentuximab vedotin varied. This table comes from immunoSEQ multiplex PCR, and its TCRdb copy is limited to in-frame clones, with some not included. The data show just under 100,000 clones, 65% to 85% seen once. Sequencing was performed on peripheral blood mononuclear cells (PBMCs), taken at baseline. The receptors here all came from a human donor with classical Hodgkin lymphoma.

A few counts support this clone. The chain recombines TRBV27 with TRBJ1-2, with D perhaps matching TRBD1 (5 bases). V gave up 2 bases and J gave up 0 bases, with 10 bases separating them. Germline V gene lookup returns CDR1 MNHEY and CDR2 SMNVEV (reference sequence). CDR3 length equals 15 residues. As DNA, the CDR3 is TGTGCCAGCAGTTTAGGGGCAGGAGCTAACTATGGCTACACCTTC. It yields the protein CASSLGAGANYGYTF.

The rearrangement joins TRBV28 to TRBJ1-1; D possibly corresponds to TRBD1 (5 bases). V lost 3 bases to trimming and J lost 1 base, with 12 bases between them. The CDR3 sequence is 15 residues long. Germline CDR1 is MDHEN and CDR2 is SYDVKM. The CDR3 protein is CASSFVGVWNTEAFF. CDR3 in DNA: TGTGCCAGCAGTTTTGTAGGGGTTTGGAACACTGAAGCTTTCTTT.

This clone has just a few counts. The chain links TRBV18 to TRBJ1-1; 11 bases are shared with TRBD1. Germline assignment: CDR1 KGHSH and CDR2 LQKENI. With V trimmed by 3 bases and J by 11 bases, 5 bases remained unmatched. This CDR3 comprises 13 residues. Here the CDR3 reads CASSPGQGAGAFF. Written as DNA, the CDR3 is TGTGCCAGCTCACCCGGACAGGGGGCTGGGGCTTTCTTT. Complete variable domain (other parts from reference TRBV18 and TRBJ1-1): NAGVMQNPRHLVRRRGQEARLRCSPMKGHSHVYWYRQLPEEGLKFMVYLQKENIIDESGMPKERFSAEFPKEGPSILRIQQVVRGDSAAYFCASSPGQGAGAFFGQGTRLTVV.

This clone was seen more than once but under ten times. The chain combines TRBV7-2 with TRBJ2-7; D is unclear. The CDR3 spans 12 residues. Germline V gene lookup returns CDR1 SGHTA and CDR2 FQGNSA. Trimming cost V 5 bases and J 1 base, with 6 bases left between them. CDR3 in amino acids: CASSHGSYEQYF. DNA for the CDR3: TGTGCCAGCAGCCACGGGTCCTACGAGCAGTACTTC.

The V gene is TRBV5-1, the J gene TRBJ2-7; the D gene is possibly TRBD1 (6 bases). Germline lookup yields CDR1 SGHRS and CDR2 YFSETQ. V lost 4 bases and J lost 3, with 17 bases in between. This CDR3 contains 15 residues. CDR3 in amino acids: CASSDSGTRLYEQYF. The CDR3 DNA sequence: TGCGCCAGCAGCGATTCCGGGACACGACTCTACGAGCAGTACTTC. Together with reference TRBV5-1 and TRBJ2-7, the CDR3 gives the full variable domain: KAGVTQTPRYLIKTRGQQVTLSCSPISGHRSVSWYQQTPGQGLQFLFEYFSETQRNKGNFPGRFSGRQFSNSRSEMNVSTLELGDSALYLCASSDSGTRLYEQYFGPGTRLTVT.

The V and J genes are TRBV19 and TRBJ2-1; D is unclear. Germline lookup yields CDR1 LNHDA and CDR2 SQIVND (reference sequence). V lost 3 bases and J 8 bases, leaving 14 bases between the germline ends. This CDR3 region has 14 residues. The CDR3 sequence is CASSIGVAADEQFF. DNA for the CDR3: TGTGCCAGTAGTATCGGCGTCGCCGCGGATGAGCAGTTCTTC. The full variable domain, in which reference TRBV19 and TRBJ2-1 provide the parts outside the CDR3, is DGGITQSPKYLFRKEGQNVTLSCEQNLNHDAMYWYRQDPGQGLRLIYYSQIVNDFQKGDIAEGYSVSREKKESFPLTVTSAQKNPTAFYLCASSIGVAADEQFFGPGTRLTVL.

V gene TRBV19 combines with J gene TRBJ2-1; 7 nucleotides agree with TRBD2. Unmatched junction bases numbered 4, after V lost 3 bases and J lost 8 bases. The CDR3 has 13 amino acids. The germline gives CDR1 LNHDA, CDR2 SQIVND (reference sequence). The CDR3 coding sequence is TGTGCCAGTAGTATTTCTGGGAGGGATGAGCAGTTCTTC. Protein sequence: CASSISGRDEQFF.

The V and J genes are TRBV5-1 and TRBJ2-3, with 11 bases aligning to TRBD1. Losses at the gene ends were 8 bases for V and 6 bases for J; bases not matched to a gene: 8. The CDR3 runs to 14 residues. Per germline, CDR1 SGHRS and CDR2 YFSETQ. CDR3 residues: CASGRDRGSDTQYF. The CDR3 coding sequence is TGCGCCAGTGGCCGGGACAGGGGGTCTGATACGCAGTATTTT.

CDR3 residues: CASSFTRAGTNEQFF. The CDR3 DNA is TGTGCCAGCAGTTTCACCAGGGCGGGTACTAATGAGCAGTTCTTC. This sequence joins TRBV27 and TRBJ2-1, with D perhaps assigned TRBD1 or TRBD2 (5 bases each). V gave up 3 bases and J gave up 7 bases, with 16 bases separating them. Germline assignment: CDR1 MNHEY and CDR2 SMNVEV (reference sequence). CDR3 length equals 15 residues.

V and J are TRBV11-2 and TRBJ2-7; D may be TRBD2 (6 bases). Germline CDR1 reads SGHAT; CDR2 reads FQNNGV. This CDR3 is built from 13 residues. V was pared by 4 bases and J by 3 bases, with 10 bases between. The CDR3 sequence is CASSSLRGYEQYF. Here the CDR3 DNA reads TGTGCCAGCAGCTCCTTGCGGGGCTACGAGCAGTACTTC. Complete variable domain (other parts from reference TRBV11-2 and TRBJ2-7): EAGVAQSPRYKIIEKRQSVAFWCNPISGHATLYWYQQILGQGPKLLIQFQNNGVVDDSQLPKDRFSAERLKGVDSTLKIQPAKLEDSAVYLCASSSLRGYEQYFGPGTRLTVT.

This clone was seen more than once but under ten times. The chain couples TRBV4-1 to TRBJ2-6; the D gene could be TRBD1 or TRBD2 (5 bases each). V was cut by 0 bases and J by 0 bases, with 9 bases left in between. Germline V gene lookup returns CDR1 MGHRA and CDR2 YSYEKL. CDR3 length equals 17 residues. The CDR3 sequence: CASSQEGRTSGANVLTF. DNA of the CDR3: TGCGCCAGCAGCCAAGAGGGACGGACCTCTGGGGCCAACGTCCTGACTTTC.

J is TRBJ1-1 and V is TRBV7-9, with D possibly matching TRBD1 (6 bases). V lost 5 bases and J lost 1, with 17 bases in between. The germline gives CDR1 SEHNR, CDR2 FQNEAQ (reference sequence). This CDR3 has 16 amino acids. The CDR3 sequence is CASSPDRRRANTEAFF. The CDR3, as DNA: TGTGCCAGCAGCCCAGACAGGAGGAGAGCGAACACTGAAGCTTTCTTT.

The CDR3 loop is CAWSAGGELFF. The CDR3 DNA sequence: TGTGCCTGGAGTGCTGGCGGGGAGCTGTTTTTT. V usage is TRBV30 and J usage is TRBJ2-2; D is unresolved. Trimming removed 1 base at V and 7 bases at J, with 4 bases between. CDR3 length: 11 residues. Germline loops: CDR1 GTSNPN, CDR2 SVGIG (reference sequence).

The rearrangement links TRBV30 to TRBJ2-3; D call uncertain. Germline loops: CDR1 GTSNPN, CDR2 SVGIG (reference sequence). The V and J ends lost 5 bases and 2 bases respectively, with 8 bases between them. The CDR3 has 12 residues. The chain's CDR3 is CAWDRTTDTQYF. CDR3 DNA: TGTGCCTGGGACCGCACCACAGATACGCAGTATTTT.

The rearrangement joins TRBV5-1 to TRBJ1-1; TRBD1 matches at 7 bases. V was pared by 3 bases and J by 1 base, with 3 bases of the junction left unmatched. Per the germline V gene, CDR1 is SGHRS and CDR2 is YFSETQ. CDR3 length equals 14 residues. CDR3 sequence (DNA): TGCGCCAGCAGCTCCCGACAGGGGAACACTGAAGCTTTCTTT. This gives the protein CASSSRQGNTEAFF.

The V gene is TRBV11-2, the J gene TRBJ2-3; no clear D gene. Germline CDR1 reads SGHAT; CDR2 reads FQNNGV. The CDR3 runs to 13 residues. V lost 2 bases to trimming and J lost 3 bases, with 6 bases between them. CDR3 DNA sequence: TGTGCCAGCAGCTTACAACTGACAGATACGCAGTATTTT. Protein product: CASSLQLTDTQYF.

This clone has just one count. The chain employs TRBV4-1 and TRBJ1-1; D remains ambiguous. This CDR3 has 15 amino acids. CDR1 and CDR2 from the germline V gene are MGHRA and YSYEKL. Between the trimmed V and J ends, which lost 2 bases and 1 base, there was a span of 11 bases. The CDR3 loop reads CASSQKAAANTEAFF. In DNA, the CDR3 is TGCGCCAGCAGCCAAAAGGCCGCGGCGAACACTGAAGCTTTCTTT.

This rearrangement joins TRBV7-9 to TRBJ2-3; D gene ambiguous. Trimming shortened V by 5 bases and J by 2 bases, and 11 bases separated the two germline ends. This CDR3 region has 14 residues. Germline values: CDR1 SEHNR, CDR2 FQNEAQ (reference sequence). In DNA form, the CDR3 reads TGTGCCAGCAGCAACCCCGGTTCCACAGATACGCAGTATTTT. This encodes CASSNPGSTDTQYF.

The genes are TRBV6-1 and TRBJ2-7; D unresolved. The germline V gene encodes CDR1 MNHNS and CDR2 SASEGT. The CDR3 length is 15 residues. The V end was cut by 1 base, the J end by 5 bases, with 15 bases between. CDR3 loop: CASSEEWAAGHEQYF. As DNA, the CDR3 is TGTGCCAGCAGTGAAGAGTGGGCGGCAGGCCACGAGCAGTACTTC.

The rearrangement links TRBV15 to TRBJ1-4; D is ambiguous. Germline lookup yields CDR1 LNHNV and CDR2 YYDKDF (reference sequence). The V gene lost 0 bases and the J gene lost 0 bases, with 8 bases spanning the gap. The CDR3 sequence is 16 residues long. Written as DNA, the CDR3 is TGTGCCACCAGCAGAGATATCAGTTCAACTAATGAAAAACTGTTTTTT. Residues: CATSRDISSTNEKLFF.

The rearrangement uses TRBV15 and TRBJ1-3; unclear D gene. Trimming shortened V by 4 bases and J by 5 bases, and 12 bases separated the two germline ends. The CDR3 is 14 amino acids. Germline CDR1 LNHNV, CDR2 YYDKDF (reference sequence). This CDR3 is CATSTEDGRNTIYF. For the CDR3, the DNA is TGTGCCACCAGCACCGAGGACGGACGAAACACCATATATTTT.

The rearrangement uses TRBV30 and TRBJ1-5, with TRBD1 matching 7 bases. CDR3 length: 13 residues. With 3 bases clipped from V and 5 bases from J, the junction kept 4 bases outside the gene matches. Germline loops: CDR1 GTSNPN, CDR2 SVGIG (reference sequence). The CDR3 region is CAWSRQGDQPQHF. CDR3 bases: TGTGCCTGGAGCCGACAGGGCGATCAGCCCCAGCATTTT.

This rearrangement joins TRBV15 to TRBJ2-3, with D hard to call. V lost 3 bases and J 4 bases, leaving 8 bases between the germline ends. Per the germline V gene, CDR1 is LNHNV and CDR2 is YYDKDF (reference sequence). The CDR3 has 13 amino acids. The DNA for the CDR3 is TGTGCCACCAGCAGCCAGGCGTCAGATACGCAGTATTTT. This codes for CATSSQASDTQYF. Looking up the rest from reference TRBV15 and TRBJ2-3 gives the full variable domain: DAMVIQNPRYQVTQFGKPVTLSCSQTLNHNVMYWYQQKSSQAPKLLFHYYDKDFNNEADTPDNFQSRRPNTSFCFLDIRSPGLGDTAMYLCATSSQASDTQYFGPGTRLTVL.

The chain combines TRBV19 with TRBJ2-7, with D tentatively TRBD1 (6 bases). This CDR3 region has 14 residues. The V and J ends lost 3 bases and 1 base respectively, with 10 bases between them. Germline lookup yields CDR1 LNHDA and CDR2 SQIVND (reference sequence). This CDR3 reads CASSIFQGSYEQYF. The CDR3 coding sequence is TGTGCCAGTAGTATTTTTCAGGGGTCCTACGAGCAGTACTTC.

The count of this clone is one. The gene calls are TRBV27 and TRBJ2-7; 8 bases fit TRBD2. V lost 4 bases to trimming and J lost 3 bases; unmatched junction nucleotides: 8. The CDR3 has 15 amino acids. Germline V gives CDR1 MNHEY, CDR2 SMNVEV (reference sequence). The CDR3 region has the DNA TGTGCCAGCAGTTCCGTAGCGGGAAAACGCTACGAGCAGTACTTC. Translated, it gives CASSSVAGKRYEQYF.

V is TRBV18 and J is TRBJ1-1; TRBD1 is a possible D gene (5 bases). CDR1 is KGHSH and CDR2 is LQKENI in the germline V gene. V was cut by 0 bases and J by 1 base, with 9 bases left in between. The CDR3 totals 15 residues. CDR3 region: CASSPPGDRNTEAFF. The CDR3 bases are TGTGCCAGCTCACCACCCGGAGACAGGAACACTGAAGCTTTCTTT.

The chain links TRBV7-3 to TRBJ2-5; maybe TRBD1 (6 bases). Trimming left V 5 bases short and J 5 bases short, with 18 bases between. The CDR3 totals 15 residues. The germline gives CDR1 SGHTA, CDR2 FQGTGA. CDR3 protein: CASSENGGLGETQYF. The DNA of the CDR3 is TGTGCCAGCAGCGAAAATGGGGGCTTAGGGGAGACCCAGTACTTC.

In DNA, the CDR3 is TGTGCCAGCTCACCATTAGGGGACGGCTACACCTTC. This translates into CASSPLGDGYTF. This chain uses TRBV18 with TRBJ1-2; D is possibly TRBD1 (5 bases). The CDR3 extends over 12 amino acids. Germline V gene sequence: CDR1 KGHSH, CDR2 LQKENI. Trimming pared 2 bases from V and 8 bases from J, leaving 9 bases between.

J is TRBJ2-6 and V is TRBV18; D is ambiguous. The CDR3 runs 17 residues. The germline gives CDR1 KGHSH, CDR2 LQKENI. V lost 3 bases and J lost 0, with 12 bases in between. CDR3 amino acids: CASSPTTLSSGANVLTF. The CDR3 DNA reads as TGTGCCAGCTCACCTACGACCCTAAGCTCTGGGGCCAACGTCCTGACTTTC.